This T cell receptor (beta chain) was obtained from a study of T cell repertoires in cytomegalovirus infection (dated by TCRdb to the late 2010s). About the investigation overall: Donor HLA type was relevant to the analysis, because carriage of CMV infection together with the matching HLA type was indicated by public TCR beta signatures. Broader findings and caveats from the paper: In the ex vivo response, HLA-C-restricted CMV-specific TCR beta clonotypes were dominant, and in two of eight donors the single most frequent clonotype came from this HLA-C-restricted group. Cumulative frequency of public TCR beta family members discriminated carriers of CMV infection plus the relevant HLA type in this cohort and an independent approximately 370-donor cohort.

This clonotype was observed many times. Its antigen is unknown. The sample holds no much larger clone one base away, and base qualities are not on file. For sequencing, an Illumina HiSeq 1500 was employed. Clones were called with MiXCR by TCRdb after fastp trimmed the public reads at Q25, and only in-frame beta chains were retained. Under each unique CDR3 protein, matching rows form one entry showing the most common genes and DNA. Here the sample has 60,000 to 85,000 distinct CDR3 sequences; more than 20% occur a single time. The top ten clonotypes cover roughly 80% of the sample. The CDR3 sequence holds 13 residues, the cysteine and phenylalanine included. Only the CDR3 region is kept as DNA, spanning 39 bases read in frame from base 1. Ends trimmed: V by 4 bases, J by 6 bases; bases unmatched to a gene: 0. CDR1 SGHTA and CDR2 FQGNSA are derived from the germline V gene.

This clonotype was sampled from a human donor in good health (CMV status not recorded). Some clones in this sample may be carry-over from other donors' samples. This chain joins TRBV7-2 to TRBJ1-6; 7 bases in between match TRBD1. The sequenced sample consisted of PBMCs, sequenced either directly or after in vitro stimulation (not recorded which). Here the CDR3 is given as CASSWDSNSPLHF. The nucleotide sequence reads TGTGCCAGCAGCTGGGACAGTAATTCACCCCTCCACTTT.